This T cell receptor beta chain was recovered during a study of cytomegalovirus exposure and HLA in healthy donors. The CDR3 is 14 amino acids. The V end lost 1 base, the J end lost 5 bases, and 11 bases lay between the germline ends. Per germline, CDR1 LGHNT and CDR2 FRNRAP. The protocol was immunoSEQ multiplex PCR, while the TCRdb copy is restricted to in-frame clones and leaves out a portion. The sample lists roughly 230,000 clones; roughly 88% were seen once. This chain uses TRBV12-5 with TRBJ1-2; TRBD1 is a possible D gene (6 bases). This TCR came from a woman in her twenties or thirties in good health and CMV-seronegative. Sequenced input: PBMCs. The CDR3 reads CASGLAKGGYGYTF. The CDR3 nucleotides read TGTGCTAGTGGTTTGGCCAAAGGGGGGTATGGCTACACCTTC.